The rows below give T cell receptor beta chains drawn from one sample of a study of control samples from healthy donors and cancer patients. Some clones are missing from TCRdb's copy, which holds only in-frame ones; the method was immunoSEQ multiplex PCR. The profile shows tens of thousands of clones, more than 75% of them singletons. Sequenced sample: blood. The receptors come from a man aged 50 to 59 in good health. The CDR3 runs from the conserved cysteine through the conserved F or W. Fields, in order: V gene, clone size, J gene, D gene, CDR3 DNA, CDR3 protein. D genes are given only for firm matches. Some rows mark clone size as missing; the rest say once, few, many or name a class of expanded clone.

TRBV7-3	-	TRBJ2-5	TRBD2	TGTGCCAGCAGCTTAGGGGGACTAGGAGAGACCCAGTACTTC	CASSLGGLGETQYF
TRBV12-3/TRBV12-4	-	TRBJ1-2	-	TGTGCCAGCAGTCTGGGGATAAGTGACGGCTACACCTTC	CASSLGISDGYTF
TRBV11-3	few	TRBJ1-1	-	TGTGCCAGCAGCTTAGGGTTAATCGGGGGTTCTGAAGCTTTCTTT	CASSLGLIGGSEAFF
TRBV11-3	-	TRBJ2-3	-	TGTGCCAGCAGCTTAGTGGGGGCGGAGCACACTGATACGCAGTATTTT	CASSLVGAEHTDTQYF
TRBV27	-	TRBJ2-3	-	TGTGCCAGCATCCCAACAAGGGTCAGCACAGATACGCAGTATTTT	CASIPTRVSTDTQYF
TRBV19	-	TRBJ1-1	TRBD1	TGTGCCAGTATTGACAGGGTGAATGCTTTCTTT	CASIDRVNAFF
TRBV7-2	-	TRBJ1-2	TRBD1	TGTGCCAGCAGCCCAGGGGGGGTTGTTGGCTACACCTTC	CASSPGGVVGYTF
TRBV3-1/TRBV3-2	-	TRBJ2-7	-	TGTGCCAGCAGCCAAGATCCATCGGGAGTGGACGAGCAGTACTTC	CASSQDPSGVDEQYF
TRBV25-1	-	TRBJ2-7	TRBD1	TGTGCCAGCAGTGAACCGGACAGGGAGGTGCAGTACTTC	CASSEPDREVQYF
TRBV5-6	-	TRBJ2-7	-	TGTGCCAGCACCCTAGCGTCGTCCTACGAGCAGTACTTC	CASTLASSYEQYF
TRBV2	-	TRBJ2-3	TRBD2	TGTGCCAGCAGTGAGGGACTAGCGGGAGGGCCGACGGATACGCAGTATTTT	CASSEGLAGGPTDTQYF
TRBV30	-	TRBJ2-3	-	TGTGCCTGGAGTCCCGGGGACCGTATCATAGGAGATACGCAGTATTTT	CAWSPGDRIIGDTQYF
TRBV5-6	-	TRBJ2-3	-	TGTGCCAGCAGCTTGCGCGGACCCACAACGGGAGATACGCAGTATTTT	CASSLRGPTTGDTQYF
TRBV28	-	TRBJ1-2	-	TGTGCGGCGGAAAGGGAATTCTATGGCTACACCTTC	CAAEREFYGYTF
TRBV7-2	-	TRBJ2-1	TRBD1	TGTGCCAGCAGTCCCGGGACAGGGGATCACCATGAGCAGTTCTTC	CASSPGTGDHHEQFF
TRBV19	-	TRBJ2-1	-	TGTGCCAGTAGCCAGACTAGGGTCTTGGATGAGCAGTTCTTC	CASSQTRVLDEQFF
TRBV25-1	-	TRBJ2-1	-	TGTGCCAGCAGACAGGTGTCAGAGCAGTTCTTC	CASRQVSEQFF
TRBV5-6	-	TRBJ2-3	TRBD2	TGTGCCAGCAGCTTGGGACTAGCTAGCACAGATACGCAGTATTTT	CASSLGLASTDTQYF
TRBV13	few	TRBJ1-1	TRBD1	TGTGCCAGCAGCACCCAGACAGGGGGGACTGAAGCTTTCTTT	CASSTQTGGTEAFF
TRBV5-4	few	TRBJ1-1	-	TGTGCCAGCAGCTTGGGGGGCGCGGACACTGAAGCTTTCTTT	CASSLGGADTEAFF
TRBV19	-	TRBJ1-3	-	TGTGCCAGTACAGACGGCGGGATGGGGACTTCATCTGGAAACACCATATATTTT	CASTDGGMGTSSGNTIYF
TRBV5-4	-	TRBJ2-3	-	TGTGCCAGCAGCATAATCGTAACAGATACGCAGTATTTT	CASSIIVTDTQYF
TRBV24-1	-	TRBJ2-1	-	TGTGCCACCAGTGGCAGGGGGAGGAACAATGAGCAGTTCTTC	CATSGRGRNNEQFF
TRBV30	-	TRBJ1-3	-	TGTGCCTGGAGTGTACTGGGCAGGGACAACACCATATATTTT	CAWSVLGRDNTIYF
TRBV4-3	-	TRBJ2-7	TRBD2	TGCGCCAGCAGCCCCTCGGGGGGTTGGCGGGAGAACCCCTACGAGCAGTACTTC	CASSPSGGWRENPYEQYF
TRBV18	once	TRBJ1-1	-	TGTGCCAGCTCTGCGTTGGTTGGCCGTCTCTCTGAAGCTTTCTTT	CASSALVGRLSEAFF
TRBV7-9	-	TRBJ2-5	TRBD2	TGTGCCAGCAGTCCGAGGCTAGCGGGAGCCGGGGAGACCCAGTACTTC	CASSPRLAGAGETQYF
TRBV27	-	TRBJ2-7	TRBD2	TGTGCCAGCAGTTTAAGGTTTAGCGGGAGCGGCGTGCAGTACTTC	CASSLRFSGSGVQYF
TRBV4-1	few	TRBJ1-2	TRBD1	TGCGCCAGCAGCCAATCGGTAGGACAGGGAAACTATGGCTACACCTTC	CASSQSVGQGNYGYTF
TRBV7-2	-	TRBJ2-1	-	TGTGCCAGCACCCCAGGGCCCTCCTACAATGAGCAGTTCTTC	CASTPGPSYNEQFF
TRBV4-3	once	TRBJ1-4	TRBD1	TGCGCCAGCAGCCAAGACGGACGGGACAGGACCCCAACTAATGAAAAACTGTTTTTT	CASSQDGRDRTPTNEKLFF
TRBV28	few	TRBJ1-2	-	TGTGCCAGCAGTTTATGGGGGTCTAACTATGGCTACACCTTC	CASSLWGSNYGYTF
TRBV7-8	few	TRBJ1-2	TRBD1	TGTGCCAGCAGCCAAAGACAGGGGAACTATGGCTACACCTTC	CASSQRQGNYGYTF
TRBV4-2	-	TRBJ1-5	-	TGTGCCAGCAGCCAAGATCTTGCTCGGATTAGCAGTCAGCCCCAGCATTTT	CASSQDLARISSQPQHF
TRBV11-2	-	TRBJ2-7	-	TGTGCCAGCAGCTTTTTCGGAAATAACGAGCAGTACTTC	CASSFFGNNEQYF
TRBV5-1	-	TRBJ2-2	-	TGCGCCAGCAGCTTGGACATCCCGAGTACCGGGGAGCTGTTTTTT	CASSLDIPSTGELFF
TRBV5-5	-	TRBJ1-3	-	TGTGCCAGCAGCTTGGAGCTGGGGCTCGCTGGAAACACCATATATTTT	CASSLELGLAGNTIYF
TRBV19	few	TRBJ2-7	-	TGTGCCAGTAGCCTCACTTGGGTGGGGCGCGACGAGCAGTACTTC	CASSLTWVGRDEQYF
TRBV18	-	TRBJ1-1	-	TGTGCCAGCTCACCGCTGAACCTGAACACTGAAGCTTTCTTT	CASSPLNLNTEAFF